The rows below give T cell receptor beta chains drawn from one sample of a study of shared clonotypes between healthy human individuals. The table came from immunoSEQ multiplex PCR; TCRdb's copy has only in-frame clones and leaves some out. The table lists under 600,000 clones, 97% of them singletons, with around 0.057% in the top ten. What was sequenced was naive CD4+ T cells sorted from blood. These receptors originate from a woman under 40 in good health. Both conserved end residues are part of each CDR3. The D gene is left open where the match is weak. Clone size is stated in some rows and not others, as once, few, many or a class when expanded.

j_gene | abundance | d_gene | v_gene | CDR3nt | CDR3aa
TRBJ2-7 | . | TRBD2 | TRBV2 | TGTGCCACCGGGCTGGAGGGCGGGAGCTACGAGCAGTACTTC | CATGLEGGSYEQYF
TRBJ1-5 | . | . | TRBV5-8 | TGTGCCAGCAGCGTTCAGGGTACTCATCAGCCCCAGCATTTT | CASSVQGTHQPQHF
TRBJ1-3 | . | . | TRBV7-2 | TGTGCCAGCAGCTTCGGAGCCTCTGGAAACACCATATATTTT | CASSFGASGNTIYF
TRBJ1-2 | few | TRBD1 | TRBV7-9 | TGTGCCAGCAGCTTCCTGGGACAGGGCATCTATGGCTACACCTTC | CASSFLGQGIYGYTF
TRBJ1-3 | . | . | TRBV2 | TGTGCCAGCAGGCCCACAGAGCTCTCTGGAAACACCATATATTTT | CASRPTELSGNTIYF
TRBJ1-3 | . | . | TRBV10-3 | TGTGCCATCAGTGACAGTGGTGGAAACACCATATATTTT | CAISDSGGNTIYF
TRBJ2-5 | . | . | TRBV7-3 | TGTGCCAGCAGCTTAGTGGCAGGGGAACAAGAGACCCAGTACTTC | CASSLVAGEQETQYF
TRBJ2-7 | . | TRBD1 | TRBV18 | TGTGCCAGCTCACCACCTGGACAGGTTCTTTCCTACGAGCAGTACTTC | CASSPPGQVLSYEQYF
TRBJ1-1 | . | . | TRBV28 | TGTGCCAGCAGTTTTGCTGTCGCTGAAGCTTTCTTT | CASSFAVAEAFF
TRBJ2-7 | . | . | TRBV27 | TGTGCCAGCAGTGCAGCGTACAGGGATCGCTACGAGCAGTACTTC | CASSAAYRDRYEQYF
TRBJ2-7 | . | . | TRBV13 | TGTGCCAGCAGCACTATAAAACAGGGAACGACCTACGAGCAGTACTTC | CASSTIKQGTTYEQYF
TRBJ2-3 | . | TRBD2 | TRBV7-2 | TGTGCCAGCAGCTTTCTTACCCCGTGGGGAGGGCCGGCAGATACGCAGTATTTT | CASSFLTPWGGPADTQYF
TRBJ2-7 | . | TRBD1 | TRBV6-1 | TGTGCCAGCAGGGTGCAGGGGGCGAACTCCTACGAGCAGTACTTC | CASRVQGANSYEQYF
TRBJ2-2 | . | TRBD2 | TRBV28 | TGTGCCAGCAGTAGTCCGGGAGGGCGAAACACCGGGGAGCTGTTTTTT | CASSSPGGRNTGELFF
TRBJ2-3 | . | TRBD2 | TRBV29-1 | TGCAGCGTTACTAGCGGGACGACAGATACGCAGTATTTT | CSVTSGTTDTQYF
TRBJ2-7 | . | TRBD1 | TRBV28 | TGTGCCAGCAGTTTGGACAGGGCCCACGAGCAGTACTTC | CASSLDRAHEQYF
TRBJ2-1 | . | . | TRBV2 | TGTGCCACACAGGCCCAGCCCTACAATGAGCAGTTCTTC | CATQAQPYNEQFF
TRBJ1-1 | . | . | TRBV7-9 | TGTGCCAGCAGCTTAGTGGGAGGGGCAGAGACTGAAGCTTTCTTT | CASSLVGGAETEAFF
TRBJ1-2 | once | TRBD1 | TRBV15 | TGTGCCACCAGCAGAGATAGGGCCCTGCAGGGGGCCTATGGCTACACCTTC | CATSRDRALQGAYGYTF
TRBJ2-6 | . | . | TRBV9 | TGTGCCAGCAGCGTCCGGCCTGGGGCCAACGTCCTGACTTTC | CASSVRPGANVLTF
TRBJ1-1 | . | . | TRBV18 | TGTGCCAGCTCATCTCTGGGGTACACTGAAGCTTTCTTT | CASSSLGYTEAFF
TRBJ2-7 | . | . | TRBV11-2 | TGTGCCAGCAGCTTATCTCCAGGGTTCTACGAGCAGTACTTC | CASSLSPGFYEQYF
TRBJ1-4 | . | . | TRBV28 | TGTGCCAGCAGTGCCCCCGGGACAAATGAAAAACTGTTTTTT | CASSAPGTNEKLFF
TRBJ2-7 | . | TRBD2 | TRBV11-2 | TGTGCCAGCAGCTTTAGTCTAGCGGAGAGCTACGAGCAGTACTTC | CASSFSLAESYEQYF
TRBJ2-7 | . | . | TRBV7-2 | TGTGCCAGCAGCTTAGGGGCAGGGGGGCCCTACGAGCAGTACTTC | CASSLGAGGPYEQYF
TRBJ2-1 | . | . | TRBV4-1 | TGCGCCAGCAGCCAAGCGCTAGCCGATGAGCAGTTCTTC | CASSQALADEQFF
TRBJ2-1 | . | TRBD2 | TRBV18 | TGTGCCAGCTCACCCAAGCGGGAGTCCTACAATGAGCAGTTCTTC | CASSPKRESYNEQFF
TRBJ1-4 | . | TRBD1 | TRBV19 | TGTGCCAGTAGGAAGGACAGGGGCCCAACTAATGAAAAACTGTTTTTT | CASRKDRGPTNEKLFF
TRBJ1-3 | few | . | TRBV19 | TGTGCCAGTAGTCGAAGTCCTGGAAACACCATATATTTT | CASSRSPGNTIYF
TRBJ1-4 | . | . | TRBV28 | TGTGCCAGCAGTTTTTCGTTTTTAGAGGAGGAGGAAAAACTGTTTTTT | CASSFSFLEEEEKLFF
TRBJ1-2 | . | . | TRBV6-5 | TGTGCCAGCAGTTACTTGTTCCCCCAGAACTATGGCTACACCTTC | CASSYLFPQNYGYTF
TRBJ1-1 | . | . | TRBV7-8 | TGTGCCAGCAGCTTCGCGGGGGGGGGAACTGAAGCTTTCTTT | CASSFAGGGTEAFF
TRBJ1-1 | . | . | TRBV9 | TGTGCCAGCAGCGTAGTGGCAGGCCTCACTGAAGCTTTCTTT | CASSVVAGLTEAFF
TRBJ2-7 | . | . | TRBV28 | TGTGCCAGCAGGGCGGGACAGAACTCCTACGAGCAGTACTTC | CASRAGQNSYEQYF
TRBJ1-1 | . | . | TRBV18 | TGTGCCAGCTCACCAGGGTTATCGGGGTTTGACACTGAAGCTTTCTTT | CASSPGLSGFDTEAFF
TRBJ1-5 | . | . | TRBV7-5 | TGTGTCAGAAGCTTAACGGGTCGGCAGAATCAGCCCCAGCATTTT | CVRSLTGRQNQPQHF
TRBJ1-1 | . | . | TRBV27 | TGTGCCAGCAGTTTCGCGATGCTGAAAACTGAAGCTTTCTTT | CASSFAMLKTEAFF
TRBJ1-2 | . | . | TRBV4-1 | TGCGCCAGCAGCCAAGAATTCACGGGGAACTATGGCTACACCTTC | CASSQEFTGNYGYTF